This entry concerns a single T cell receptor beta chain. What it recognizes is unknown. This entry comes from a study of vaccination and CD4 T cells after COVID-19. This CDR3 contains 10 residues. The ends were cut back, 6 bases at V and 5 bases at J, with 7 bases in the middle. Germline V gives CDR1 DFQATT, CDR2 SNEGSKA (reference sequence). Study-wide results and caveats: Early post-infection timepoints were missing, and relatively few convalescent patients were studied. Spike mono-reactivity was the property of 304 of 307 vaccine-specific clones in convalescent patients.

The Oncomine TCR Beta short-read assay sequenced DNA from cultured CD4+ T cells. TCRdb recomputed calls from the PCR reads with MiXCR, one row per CDR3 protein. The sample has some 17,000 distinct CDR3 sequences, about 48% seen once; the top ten hold approximately 12%. Indicated time point: late sampling 161 to 241 days after vaccination in three convalescent patients. Described treatment: approximately nine-day PBMC culture with coronavirus spike peptide pools or control peptides (ViraFEST assay). The sequence was obtained from a human donor who had recovered from COVID-19. The source material was CD4+ T cells from blood, cultured in vitro, sampled about 7 months after SARS-CoV-2 vaccination. This rearrangement joins TRBV20-1 to TRBJ2-5; D is unresolved. The CDR3 DNA sequence: TGCAGTGCCAAAGGGGAGACCCAGTACTTC. Its translation: CSAKGETQYF.